These T cell receptor beta chains were read from a single sample in a study of blood T cell repertoires in COVID-19. Some clones are missing from TCRdb's copy, which holds only in-frame ones; the method was immunoSEQ multiplex PCR. The sample lists over 95,000 clones, approximately 84% occurring once. The sample was peripheral blood. These receptors all stem from a woman between 55 and 75 years old with acute or convalescent COVID-19. Both conserved end residues are part of each CDR3. D genes are given only for firm matches. Clone size is shown for a subset of rows, as once, few, many or a class of expanded clone.

j_gene: TRBJ1-5; d_gene: TRBD1; abundance: once; v_gene: TRBV6-5; CDR3aa: CASSSDRGPDQPQHF; CDR3nt: TGTGCCAGCAGTTCGGACAGGGGGCCTGATCAGCCCCAGCATTTT
j_gene: TRBJ1-2; d_gene: -; abundance: -; v_gene: TRBV6-5; CDR3aa: CASSPGWQNYGYTF; CDR3nt: TGTGCCAGCAGTCCCGGGTGGCAGAACTATGGCTACACCTTC
j_gene: TRBJ2-2; d_gene: TRBD2; abundance: -; v_gene: TRBV7-9; CDR3aa: CASSPPSGGDTGELFF; CDR3nt: TGTGCCAGCAGCCCACCGAGCGGGGGCGATACCGGGGAGCTGTTTTTT
j_gene: TRBJ2-1; d_gene: -; abundance: -; v_gene: TRBV29-1; CDR3aa: CSVDSAGIYNEQFF; CDR3nt: TGCAGCGTTGATTCTGCGGGGATCTACAATGAGCAGTTCTTC
j_gene: TRBJ1-5; d_gene: -; abundance: -; v_gene: TRBV28; CDR3aa: CASSSVRASEANQPQHF; CDR3nt: TGTGCCAGCAGTTCAGTGAGGGCATCTGAGGCGAATCAGCCCCAGCATTTT
j_gene: TRBJ1-2; d_gene: -; abundance: -; v_gene: TRBV10-3; CDR3aa: CAITREKLVGGYTF; CDR3nt: TGTGCCATCACACGAGAGAAACTAGTCGGCGGCTACACCTTC
j_gene: TRBJ1-5; d_gene: -; abundance: -; v_gene: TRBV3-1/TRBV3-2; CDR3aa: CASSQVRCGSNQPQHF; CDR3nt: TGTGCCAGCAGCCAAGTACGATGCGGGAGCAATCAGCCCCAGCATTTT
j_gene: TRBJ1-5; d_gene: -; abundance: -; v_gene: TRBV28; CDR3aa: CASRRANQPQHF; CDR3nt: TGTGCCAGCAGGAGGGCCAATCAGCCCCAGCATTTT
j_gene: TRBJ2-7; d_gene: -; abundance: -; v_gene: TRBV4-2; CDR3aa: CASSQVSGDYYEQYF; CDR3nt: TGTGCCAGCAGCCAAGTTTCAGGGGATTACTACGAGCAGTACTTC
j_gene: TRBJ2-2; d_gene: TRBD1; abundance: -; v_gene: TRBV7-9; CDR3aa: CASSVGQATGELFF; CDR3nt: TGTGCCAGCAGCGTCGGACAGGCCACCGGGGAGCTGTTTTTT
j_gene: TRBJ2-2; d_gene: -; abundance: -; v_gene: TRBV19; CDR3aa: CASSIPGNTGELFF; CDR3nt: TGTGCCAGTAGTATTCCGGGGAACACCGGGGAGCTGTTTTTT
j_gene: TRBJ1-1; d_gene: -; abundance: -; v_gene: TRBV28; CDR3aa: CASNRDGLGGTEAFF; CDR3nt: TGTGCCAGCAACAGGGACGGCCTAGGAGGCACTGAAGCTTTCTTT
j_gene: TRBJ1-2; d_gene: TRBD1; abundance: -; v_gene: TRBV5-6; CDR3aa: CASSLRDRLNYGYTF; CDR3nt: TGTGCCAGCAGCCTTCGGGACAGGTTAAACTATGGCTACACCTTC
j_gene: TRBJ2-7; d_gene: TRBD1; abundance: -; v_gene: TRBV10-3; CDR3aa: CAISSTGLNKQYF; CDR3nt: TGTGCCATCAGCTCGACAGGGTTGAATAAGCAGTACTTC
j_gene: TRBJ1-4; d_gene: TRBD1; abundance: -; v_gene: TRBV28; CDR3aa: CASRPWTGNEKLFF; CDR3nt: TGTGCCAGCAGACCATGGACAGGGAATGAAAAACTGTTTTTT
j_gene: TRBJ2-7; d_gene: -; abundance: many; v_gene: TRBV7-9; CDR3aa: CASSQWAYEQYF; CDR3nt: TGTGCCAGCAGCCAGTGGGCTTATGAGCAGTACTTC
j_gene: TRBJ2-5; d_gene: -; abundance: -; v_gene: TRBV7-9; CDR3aa: CASRVTVQETQYF; CDR3nt: TGTGCCAGCAGGGTGACAGTCCAAGAGACCCAGTACTTC
j_gene: TRBJ1-2; d_gene: -; abundance: -; v_gene: TRBV3-1/TRBV3-2; CDR3aa: CASSQATYGYTF; CDR3nt: TGTGCCAGCAGCCAAGCAACTTATGGCTACACCTTC
j_gene: TRBJ2-7; d_gene: -; abundance: -; v_gene: TRBV11-3; CDR3aa: CASSLTGAYEQYF; CDR3nt: TGTGCCAGCAGCTTGACGGGAGCCTACGAGCAGTACTTC
j_gene: TRBJ1-3; d_gene: -; abundance: once; v_gene: TRBV29-1; CDR3aa: CSVALFPEAGNTIYF; CDR3nt: TGCAGCGTTGCCCTCTTTCCGGAGGCTGGAAACACCATATATTTT
j_gene: TRBJ2-1; d_gene: TRBD1; abundance: -; v_gene: TRBV19; CDR3aa: CASTLGTGGWHEQFF; CDR3nt: TGTGCCAGTACCCTAGGGACAGGAGGTTGGCATGAGCAGTTCTTC
j_gene: TRBJ1-3; d_gene: -; abundance: -; v_gene: TRBV18; CDR3aa: CASSARQASGNTIYF; CDR3nt: TGTGCCAGCTCCGCCCGACAGGCCTCTGGAAACACCATATATTTT
j_gene: TRBJ1-4; d_gene: -; abundance: -; v_gene: TRBV7-9; CDR3aa: CASSPRDTYNEKLFF; CDR3nt: TGTGCCAGCAGCCCCCGGGACACCTACAATGAAAAACTGTTTTTT
j_gene: TRBJ2-7; d_gene: -; abundance: -; v_gene: TRBV4-2; CDR3aa: CASSQDADGGSYEQYF; CDR3nt: TGTGCCAGCAGCCAAGATGCGGACGGGGGTTCCTACGAGCAGTACTTC
j_gene: TRBJ1-1; d_gene: TRBD1; abundance: -; v_gene: TRBV18; CDR3aa: CASSGDRGHTEAFF; CDR3nt: TGTGCCAGCTCCGGGGACAGGGGGCACACTGAAGCTTTCTTT
j_gene: TRBJ1-6; d_gene: TRBD1; abundance: -; v_gene: TRBV6-1; CDR3aa: CASSEVYDGTANSPLHF; CDR3nt: TGTGCCAGCAGTGAAGTTTACGACGGGACAGCCAATTCACCCCTCCACTTT
j_gene: TRBJ1-1; d_gene: -; abundance: once; v_gene: TRBV4-3; CDR3aa: CASSQDLSGMNTEAFF; CDR3nt: TGCGCCAGCAGCCAAGATTTATCAGGCATGAACACTGAAGCTTTCTTT
j_gene: TRBJ1-2; d_gene: TRBD1; abundance: -; v_gene: TRBV9; CDR3aa: CASSHDRVTERGDYGYTF; CDR3nt: TGTGCCAGCAGCCACGACAGGGTTACCGAGAGGGGAGACTATGGCTACACCTTC
j_gene: TRBJ1-2; d_gene: TRBD1; abundance: -; v_gene: TRBV16; CDR3aa: CASSPDRGPGYGYTF; CDR3nt: TGTGCCAGCAGCCCCGACAGGGGGCCGGGCTATGGCTACACCTTC
j_gene: TRBJ1-1; d_gene: -; abundance: -; v_gene: TRBV28; CDR3aa: CASSITDRNTEAFF; CDR3nt: TGTGCCAGCAGTATTACGGACAGAAACACTGAAGCTTTCTTT
j_gene: TRBJ1-1; d_gene: TRBD1; abundance: -; v_gene: TRBV18; CDR3aa: CASSPGQGNTEAFF; CDR3nt: TGTGCCAGCTCACCGGGACAGGGCAACACTGAAGCTTTCTTT
j_gene: TRBJ1-2; d_gene: TRBD1; abundance: -; v_gene: TRBV4-2; CDR3aa: CASSPRLTGGEGYGYTF; CDR3nt: TGTGCCAGCAGCCCGCGTTTGACAGGGGGCGAGGGCTATGGCTACACCTTC
j_gene: TRBJ2-2; d_gene: -; abundance: -; v_gene: TRBV3-1/TRBV3-2; CDR3aa: CASSPRTLGTGELFF; CDR3nt: TGTGCCAGCAGCCCCCGGACACTGGGGACCGGGGAGCTGTTTTTT
j_gene: TRBJ2-7; d_gene: TRBD1; abundance: -; v_gene: TRBV19; CDR3aa: CASSIVSQTGAYEQYF; CDR3nt: TGTGCCAGTAGTATAGTATCACAGACAGGGGCCTACGAGCAGTACTTC
j_gene: TRBJ1-2; d_gene: -; abundance: few; v_gene: TRBV9; CDR3aa: CASSVQAGVNGYTF; CDR3nt: TGTGCCAGCAGCGTACAGGCAGGGGTGAATGGCTACACCTTC
j_gene: TRBJ2-7; d_gene: -; abundance: -; v_gene: TRBV6-5; CDR3aa: CASRPDRKGSYEQYF; CDR3nt: TGTGCCAGCAGACCGGACCGAAAGGGGTCCTACGAGCAGTACTTC
j_gene: TRBJ2-1; d_gene: -; abundance: -; v_gene: TRBV11-2; CDR3aa: CASSLGGVLNEQFF; CDR3nt: TGTGCCAGCAGCTTAGGGGGAGTACTCAATGAGCAGTTCTTC
j_gene: TRBJ1-5; d_gene: -; abundance: -; v_gene: TRBV9; CDR3aa: CASSVYSNQPQHF; CDR3nt: TGTGCCAGCAGCGTATATAGCAATCAGCCCCAGCATTTT
j_gene: TRBJ1-1; d_gene: -; abundance: few; v_gene: TRBV3-1/TRBV3-2; CDR3aa: CASSQDDVWSSEAFF; CDR3nt: TGTGCCAGCAGCCAAGATGATGTATGGAGCTCTGAAGCTTTCTTT
j_gene: TRBJ1-2; d_gene: -; abundance: -; v_gene: TRBV6-5; CDR3aa: CASSYDRTYGYTF; CDR3nt: TGTGCCAGCAGTTACGACAGAACCTATGGCTACACCTTC
j_gene: TRBJ1-5; d_gene: -; abundance: -; v_gene: TRBV28; CDR3aa: CASSLISSGGSSNQPQHF; CDR3nt: TGTGCCAGCAGTCTAATAAGTTCGGGGGGGAGTAGCAATCAGCCCCAGCATTTT
j_gene: TRBJ2-3; d_gene: TRBD2; abundance: -; v_gene: TRBV3-1/TRBV3-2; CDR3aa: CASSQEVPAGPFSTDTQYF; CDR3nt: TGTGCCAGCAGCCAAGAAGTCCCAGCGGGGCCTTTTAGCACAGATACGCAGTATTTT
j_gene: TRBJ1-5; d_gene: -; abundance: -; v_gene: TRBV18; CDR3aa: CASSPGQFQPQHF; CDR3nt: TGTGCCAGCTCACCTGGACAGTTCCAGCCCCAGCATTTT
j_gene: TRBJ2-7; d_gene: TRBD1; abundance: -; v_gene: TRBV5-5; CDR3aa: CASSLYRGAYEQYF; CDR3nt: TGTGCCAGCAGCTTGTACAGGGGCGCCTACGAGCAGTACTTC
j_gene: TRBJ2-1; d_gene: -; abundance: -; v_gene: TRBV19; CDR3aa: CASSRAEQFF; CDR3nt: TGTGCCAGTAGTAGGGCTGAGCAGTTCTTC
j_gene: TRBJ2-7; d_gene: TRBD1; abundance: -; v_gene: TRBV30; CDR3aa: CAWRQKDRVQTYEQYF; CDR3nt: TGTGCCTGGAGGCAAAAAGACAGGGTTCAGACCTACGAGCAGTACTTC
j_gene: TRBJ2-7; d_gene: TRBD2; abundance: -; v_gene: TRBV19; CDR3aa: CASSYGASGATYEQYF; CDR3nt: TGTGCCAGTAGCTATGGGGCTAGCGGGGCAACCTACGAGCAGTACTTC
j_gene: TRBJ2-7; d_gene: TRBD2; abundance: -; v_gene: TRBV6-5; CDR3aa: CASSYLGGGYEQYF; CDR3nt: TGTGCCAGCAGTTACTTGGGGGGGGGCTACGAGCAGTACTTC
j_gene: TRBJ2-7; d_gene: -; abundance: -; v_gene: TRBV10-1; CDR3aa: CASSDSSYEQYF; CDR3nt: TGCGCCAGCAGTGACAGCTCCTACGAGCAGTACTTC